These T cell receptor beta chains were read from a single sample in a study of blood T cell repertoires in COVID-19. This table comes from immunoSEQ multiplex PCR, and its TCRdb copy is limited to in-frame clones, with some not included. The table shows about 280,000 clones, with roughly 80% occurring only once. The sequencing input was PBMCs or T cells enriched from blood (not recorded which). All receptors derive from a man aged 35-49 years who had been exposed to COVID-19. Both conserved end residues are part of each CDR3. The order of the fields is clone size, J gene, D gene, V gene, CDR3 DNA, CDR3 protein. D genes are given only for firm matches. Only part of the rows carry a size: once, few, many, or a class if the clone is expanded.

>NA|TRBJ2-7|NA|TRBV6-1
TGTGCCAGCAGTGAAAATCCGGTATACGAGCAGTACTTC
CASSENPVYEQYF
>NA|TRBJ1-2|TRBD1|TRBV27
TGTGCCAGCAGTTTTGGAGGGACAGGGAGACGAGGCTACACCTTC
CASSFGGTGRRGYTF
>once|TRBJ2-7|NA|TRBV18
TGTGCCAGCTCACCATTTTCCCCAGGCGGGAACTCCTACGAGCAGTACTTC
CASSPFSPGGNSYEQYF
>NA|TRBJ2-5|TRBD1|TRBV6-5
TGTGCCAGCAGTTCCGGGACAGGTTGGGGTCAGGAGACCCAGTACTTC
CASSSGTGWGQETQYF
>NA|TRBJ2-5|NA|TRBV10-3
TGTGCCATCAGAGAAGAGGTGTGGGACTTC
CAIREEVWDF
>many|TRBJ2-2|TRBD2|TRBV11-2
TGTGCCAGCAGCCAGACTAGCGGGAGGGCCGGGGAGCTGTTTTTT
CASSQTSGRAGELFF
>NA|TRBJ2-6|NA|TRBV24-1
TGTGCCACCAGGAAGGCCGTCGTTCGGGGGGCTTCGGGAGGGGCCAACGTCCTGACTTTC
CATRKAVVRGASGGANVLTF
>NA|TRBJ1-3|TRBD1|TRBV14
TGTGCCAGCAGCTACAGGGGAAATCCTGGAAACACCATATATTTT
CASSYRGNPGNTIYF
>NA|TRBJ2-4|NA|TRBV11-3
TGTGCCAGCAGCTCACCCGGGACACTAATTCAGTACTTC
CASSSPGTLIQYF
>few|TRBJ1-1|TRBD1|TRBV11-2
TGTGCCAGCAGCGCAACCCGGACAGGAGAAGCTTTCTTT
CASSATRTGEAFF
>NA|TRBJ1-2|NA|TRBV29-1
TGCAGCGTTGATAAGGGGAGGGGTGTAGGCTACACCTTC
CSVDKGRGVGYTF
>few|TRBJ2-3|TRBD1|TRBV7-3
TGTGCCAGCAGCCCAGGACAGGGTTGGACAGATACGCAGTATTTT
CASSPGQGWTDTQYF
>many|TRBJ1-5|TRBD1|TRBV30
TGTGCCTGGAGCGACAGGGGGAATCAGCCCCAGCATTTT
CAWSDRGNQPQHF
>NA|TRBJ1-4|NA|TRBV19
TGTGCCAGTACCCTAAAATACAGGAATGAAAAACTGTTTTTT
CASTLKYRNEKLFF
>NA|TRBJ1-2|TRBD1|TRBV19
TGTGCCAGTACCGGGCGGGGACAGGGGACCTATGGCTACACCTTC
CASTGRGQGTYGYTF
>NA|TRBJ2-1|NA|TRBV19
TGTGCCAGTAGTACCCTGTTATACAATGAGCAGTTCTTC
CASSTLLYNEQFF
>NA|TRBJ1-1|NA|TRBV6-6
TGTGCCAGCAGTTCTTCTACACAGGGAAACACTGAAGCTTTCTTT
CASSSSTQGNTEAFF
>NA|TRBJ2-3|NA|TRBV7-6
TGTGCCAGCAGCTTAGCGCTAGCGCCCACAGATACGCAGTATTTT
CASSLALAPTDTQYF
>NA|TRBJ1-1|TRBD1|TRBV11-3
TGTGCCAGCAGCGGAAGGGACAGCTACACTGAAGCTTTCTTT
CASSGRDSYTEAFF
>NA|TRBJ1-3|NA|TRBV11-3
TGTGCCAGCAGCTTAGGTTCAGCGGGAAACACCATATATTTT
CASSLGSAGNTIYF
>NA|TRBJ2-4|NA|TRBV25-1
TGTGCCAGCAGTGACCGAAACATTCAGTACTTC
CASSDRNIQYF
>NA|TRBJ2-7|TRBD2|TRBV6-1
TGTGCCAGCAGTGAAGCCTATAAAAGCGGGAGCCCATACTTC
CASSEAYKSGSPYF
>few|TRBJ2-5|NA|TRBV11-2
TGTGCCAGCACTTATTCCGTAGAGACCCAGTACTTC
CASTYSVETQYF
>once|TRBJ2-1|NA|TRBV19
TGTGCCAGTAGTTTTAACAGGGAATCGGCCTACAATGAGCAGTTCTTC
CASSFNRESAYNEQFF
>NA|TRBJ2-7|TRBD2|TRBV19
TGTGCCAGTAGTATCACTCAGAACCCCTCTAGCGGGAGGGCCTCTAACCACGAGCAGTACTTC
CASSITQNPSSGRASNHEQYF
>few|TRBJ2-7|TRBD2|TRBV7-9
TGTGCCAGCAGCGCCGGACTAGGGGCCTACGAGCAGTACTTC
CASSAGLGAYEQYF
>NA|TRBJ2-3|NA|TRBV3-1/TRBV3-2
TGTGCCAGCAGCCGCGTGGGGGCCACAGATACGCAGTATTTT
CASSRVGATDTQYF
>once|TRBJ1-4|NA|TRBV5-1
TGCGCCAGCAGCTTGGGCGGCACTTCTAATGAAAAACTGTTTTTT
CASSLGGTSNEKLFF
>NA|TRBJ2-1|NA|TRBV25-1
TGTGCCAGCAGCGCAGGGGACATCTACAATGAGCAGTTCTTC
CASSAGDIYNEQFF
>NA|TRBJ1-5|NA|TRBV30
TGTGCCTGGAGTATGTGGGCCTCTGACAATCAGCCCCAGCATTTT
CAWSMWASDNQPQHF
>once|TRBJ2-1|TRBD2|TRBV6-1
TGTGCCAGCAGTCCCTTAGCGGGTGTTGGGAATGAGCAGTTCTTC
CASSPLAGVGNEQFF
>NA|TRBJ2-2|NA|TRBV19
TGTGCCAGTAGGATAGGTAGCACCGGGGAGCTGTTTTTT
CASRIGSTGELFF
>NA|TRBJ2-2|NA|TRBV5-4
TGTGCCAGCAGCTGGTCAGGGGGAGGCGAGCTGTTTTTT
CASSWSGGGELFF
>NA|TRBJ2-5|TRBD2|TRBV2
TGTGCCAGTCGGGATAATAGCGGGACCGAAGAGACCCAGTACTTC
CASRDNSGTEETQYF
>once|TRBJ1-1|NA|TRBV7-2
TGTGCCAGCAGCTTAGGGAGGGGATGGAACACTGAAGCTTTCTTT
CASSLGRGWNTEAFF
>NA|TRBJ1-5|TRBD1|TRBV19
TGTGCCAGTGGCCTACAGGGGCGCGGCAATCAGCCCCAGCATTTT
CASGLQGRGNQPQHF
>NA|TRBJ1-2|NA|TRBV12-5
TGTGCTAGTGGTGTAAACTATGGCTACACCTTC
CASGVNYGYTF
>few|TRBJ1-1|NA|TRBV6-5
TGTGCCAGCAGCCGTGGAGGGACTGAAGCTTTCTTT
CASSRGGTEAFF
>NA|TRBJ2-7|TRBD2|TRBV13
TGTGCCAGCGGTTCACGGCGGGAGGTCCTTTACGAGCAGTACTTC
CASGSRREVLYEQYF
>once|TRBJ1-5|NA|TRBV27
TGTGCCAGCAGTTTCCTTAATAGCAATCAGCCCCAGCATTTT
CASSFLNSNQPQHF
>NA|TRBJ2-1|NA|TRBV5-4
TGTGCCCAGGGGGCGGGAGCGGGGCGTGGGGAGCAGTTCTTC
CAQGAGAGRGEQFF
>NA|TRBJ2-1|TRBD2|TRBV11-3
TGTGCCAGCAGCTTAGGTAGCGGGGGAACGAATGAGCAGTTCTTC
CASSLGSGGTNEQFF
>NA|TRBJ2-6|NA|TRBV5-1
TGCGCCAGCAGCCAAGTGACCGCGACGGGTTTCTCTGGGGCCAACGTCCTGACTTTC
CASSQVTATGFSGANVLTF
>NA|TRBJ1-1|NA|TRBV6-5
TGTGCCAGCAAAATCGAGCGGATGAACACTGAAGCTTTCTTT
CASKIERMNTEAFF
>NA|TRBJ2-1|NA|TRBV27
TGTGCCAGCGCGGCATACAATGAGCAGTTCTTC
CASAAYNEQFF
>NA|TRBJ1-1|TRBD1|TRBV6-5
TGTGCCAGCAACCGGGACAGGGGGACTGAAGCTTTCTTT
CASNRDRGTEAFF
>NA|TRBJ2-7|NA|TRBV9
TGTGCCAGCAGCGTGTCCGAGGGCTACGAGCAGTACTTC
CASSVSEGYEQYF
>NA|TRBJ1-3|NA|TRBV19
TGTGCCAGTAGTATGGACAGCAGAATAAACACCATATATTTT
CASSMDSRINTIYF
>NA|TRBJ2-7|NA|TRBV5-1
TGCGCCAGTGGGTCAGGCCAGGGATACGAGCAGTACTTC
CASGSGQGYEQYF
>NA|TRBJ2-1|TRBD1|TRBV27
TGTGCCAGCAGTCCACCGACCGGGACAGGGTTCAATGAGCAGTTCTTC
CASSPPTGTGFNEQFF
>NA|TRBJ1-6|TRBD1|TRBV10-3
TGTGCCATCAGTGACGACAGGGTCTCACCCCTCCACTTT
CAISDDRVSPLHF
>NA|TRBJ2-1|NA|TRBV27
TGTGCCAGCAGTTTAACGAGTAGCCTCCACTACAATGAGCAGTTCTTC
CASSLTSSLHYNEQFF
>NA|TRBJ2-2|NA|TRBV7-2
TGTGCCAGCAGCTTCTCGGCCGGGGAGCTGTTTTTT
CASSFSAGELFF
>NA|TRBJ2-1|NA|TRBV6-5
TGTGCCAGCAGGGGCTCTGGGAGTGAGCAGTTCTTC
CASRGSGSEQFF
>NA|TRBJ2-3|NA|TRBV29-1
TGCAGCGTGAGAGGGCCGACGAGCACAGATACGCAGTATTTT
CSVRGPTSTDTQYF
>NA|TRBJ2-3|NA|TRBV11-2
TGTGCCAGCAGGAGCAGGGTCATAGTGATAGGTCTTTCTGATACGCAGTATTTT
CASRSRVIVIGLSDTQYF
>NA|TRBJ1-1|NA|TRBV14
TGTGCCAGCAGCCAAGACTTGAACACTGAAGCTTTCTTT
CASSQDLNTEAFF
>NA|TRBJ2-3|NA|TRBV19
TGTGCCAGTAGTCCCTATCCGAGCACAGATACGCAGTATTTT
CASSPYPSTDTQYF
>few|TRBJ1-1|NA|TRBV27
TGTGCCAGCAGTTCGGCGGGGGTGAACACTGAAGCTTTCTTT
CASSSAGVNTEAFF
>once|TRBJ1-2|NA|TRBV6-2/TRBV6-3
TGTGCCAGCAGCCCTCGGACAGCAGGTGGCTACACCTTC
CASSPRTAGGYTF